Below, 9 T cell receptor beta chains from the same sample are listed, as sequenced in a study of T cells in tumors after PD-1 blockade. Profiling relied on immunoSEQ multiplex PCR, and the TCRdb table lists in-frame clones only, not all of them. This sample carries some 60,000 clones, roughly 78% of them seen once, and the ten largest clones take under 15%. The sample here was PBMCs, taken before anti-PD-1 treatment. The receptors originated from a human donor with basal cell carcinoma.

This rearrangement joins TRBV6-2 or TRBV6-3 to TRBJ1-2; no firm D call. The CDR3 length is 12 residues. V was shortened by 2 bases and J by 9 bases, with 10 bases between the two germline ends. CDR1 is MNHEY and CDR2 is SVGEGT in the germline V gene. The CDR3, as DNA: TGTGCCAGCAGTTACCCTGATAGAAGCTACACCTTC. Its protein product is CASSYPDRSYTF.

This clone appeared a few times. The gene calls are TRBV7-9 and TRBJ2-3, with 9 bases lining up with TRBD2. The CDR3 totals 14 residues. Looked up from germline, CDR1 is SEHNR and CDR2 is FQNEAQ (reference sequence). The J segment lost 4 bases and the V segment lost 11 bases, leaving 10 bases of the junction unmatched. The CDR3, as DNA: TGTGCCGGAGGGGCGGGGGGGCCCCCAGATACGCAGTATTTT. Translation: CAGGAGGPPDTQYF.

The CDR3 region is CAWGTGGDQPQHF. The DNA of the CDR3 is TGTGCCTGGGGGACAGGTGGGGATCAGCCCCAGCATTTT. The chain uses TRBV30 and TRBJ1-5; 8 nucleotides line up with TRBD1. In germline, CDR1 is GTSNPN, CDR2 SVGIG (reference sequence). With 5 bases clipped from V and 5 bases from J, the junction kept 5 bases outside the gene matches. The CDR3 runs 13 residues. The full variable domain, its missing parts supplied by reference TRBV30 and TRBJ1-5, is SQTIHQWPATLVQPVGSPLSLECTVEGTSNPNLYWYRQAAGRGLQLLFYSVGIGQISSEVPQNLSASRPQDRQFILSSKKLLLSDSGFYLCAWGTGGDQPQHFGDGTRLSIL.

This clone was observed a handful of times. The rearrangement links TRBV12-3 or TRBV12-4 to TRBJ1-1; the D is unclear. This CDR3 has 11 residues. Trimming shortened V by 6 bases and J by 6 bases, and 8 bases separated the two germline ends. CDR3 protein: CASRTMAEAFF. The DNA of the CDR3 is TGTGCCAGCAGGACCATGGCTGAAGCTTTCTTT.

The chain employs TRBV12-3 or TRBV12-4 and TRBJ2-1, with no clear D. V lost 6 bases, J lost 3 bases, and 6 bases lay in between. The CDR3 runs 12 residues. CDR3 amino acids: CASSPDYNEQFF. In DNA form, the CDR3 reads TGTGCCAGCAGCCCGGACTACAATGAGCAGTTCTTC.

This clone has more than one count but fewer than ten. V gene TRBV13 combines with J gene TRBJ1-4; D not resolved. The germline V gene encodes CDR1 PRHDT and CDR2 FYEKMQ (reference sequence). V was trimmed by 3 bases and J by 8 bases, leaving 7 bases between them. This CDR3 has 12 residues. CDR3 region: CASSFNAEKLFF. The CDR3, as DNA: TGTGCCAGCAGCTTCAATGCGGAAAAACTGTTTTTT.

This rearrangement joins TRBV15 to TRBJ1-5, with TRBD1 as a possible D gene (5 bases). The CDR3 runs to 17 residues. V gave up 3 bases and J gave up 0 bases, with 15 bases separating them. Germline CDR1 LNHNV, CDR2 YYDKDF (reference sequence). The CDR3 sequence: CATSSYDGQISNQPQHF. CDR3 DNA sequence: TGTGCCACCAGCAGTTACGATGGACAAATTAGCAATCAGCCCCAGCATTTT.

The chain is built from TRBV5-1 and TRBJ2-5; 8 bases align to TRBD1. CDR3 size: 15 residues. V gave up 3 bases and J gave up 4 bases; unmatched junction bases: 8. Germline-derived CDR1 and CDR2 are SGHRS and YFSETQ. The CDR3 protein is CASSSGQAIGETQYF. The DNA for the CDR3 is TGCGCCAGCAGCTCGGGACAGGCCATAGGAGAGACCCAGTACTTC.

The chain couples TRBV18 to TRBJ2-6, with 8 positions matching TRBD1. The CDR3 extends over 18 amino acids. Germline assignment: CDR1 KGHSH and CDR2 LQKENI. V shed 1 base and J 2 bases; nucleotides not matched to a gene: 7. The CDR3 DNA sequence: TGTGCCAGCTCACCACGTGCAGGGGGCGCAACTGGGGCCAACGTCCTGACTTTC. Its protein product is CASSPRAGGATGANVLTF.